This T cell receptor beta chain was captured in a study of blood T cells in healthy people across ages. The second PCR ran about 6 to 12 cycles with a sample-barcoded 5' primer and J-beta primers. One entry per CDR3 protein, called by TCRdb with MiXCR from the 5' RACE reads. The sample yields fewer than 1 million distinct CDR3 sequences, around 45% seen once. The CDR3 covers 16 residues. Unmatched junction bases numbered 3, after V lost 6 bases and J lost 0 bases. From germline, CDR1 is MNHEY and CDR2 SVGAGI. The chain carries TRBV6-5 and TRBJ2-2; TRBD1 matches 11 bases. Input material: blood. The receptor was isolated from a man aged 60 to 75 in good health. Here the CDR3 reads CASSWTGGANTGELFF. CDR3 coding DNA: TGTGCCAGCAGCTGGACAGGGGGCGCGAACACCGGGGAGCTGTTTTTT.